A single T cell receptor (beta chain) is shown here with its context. This specimen comes from a study of blood T cell repertoires in COVID-19. The data were produced by immunoSEQ multiplex PCR, yet TCRdb's version contains in-frame clones alone and is incomplete. The sample lists around 140,000 clones; approximately 88% were seen once. Input material: peripheral blood. The source is an elderly woman with acute or convalescent COVID-19.

DNA for the CDR3: TGTGCCAGCAGCACAGGGACAGCGAGCACAGATACGCAGTATTTT. As protein: CASSTGTASTDTQYF. This sequence joins TRBV6-2 or TRBV6-3 and TRBJ2-3, with 7 bases lining up with TRBD1. This CDR3 comprises 15 residues. From germline, CDR1 is MNHEY and CDR2 SVGEGT. V was pared by 6 bases and J by 0 bases, with 6 bases of the junction left unmatched.